This TCR beta chain was captured in a study of blood T cell repertoires in COVID-19. Study summary: COVID-19 samples collected from the United States, Italy and Spain covered acute and convalescent phases. The cDNA or gDNA used as material had been derived from T cells, B-cell-depleted T cells, or PBMCs.

V dropped 5 bases and J dropped 6; count of bases not matched to a gene: 9. The CDR3 has 15 residues. From germline, CDR1 is SGHVS and CDR2 FQNEAQ. Original processing methods: Counts of nucleated cells, estimated from reference gene primer amplification, were obtained. The assay was immunoSEQ multiplex PCR, and TCRdb's table has in-frame clones only and misses some. The DNA gave D and trimming, while V, J and clone size come from that table. The table has some 160,000 clones, 60% to 80% seen once. Only one count was recorded for this clone. The TCR originated in a middle-aged man with active or convalescent COVID-19. Sequencing was carried out using peripheral blood. V gene TRBV7-8 combines with J gene TRBJ2-7; 11 bases are shared with TRBD1. The CDR3 coding sequence is TGTGCCAGCAGCCCGGGGACAGGGGGGCCCTTCGAGCAGTACTTC. This gives the protein CASSPGTGGPFEQYF.